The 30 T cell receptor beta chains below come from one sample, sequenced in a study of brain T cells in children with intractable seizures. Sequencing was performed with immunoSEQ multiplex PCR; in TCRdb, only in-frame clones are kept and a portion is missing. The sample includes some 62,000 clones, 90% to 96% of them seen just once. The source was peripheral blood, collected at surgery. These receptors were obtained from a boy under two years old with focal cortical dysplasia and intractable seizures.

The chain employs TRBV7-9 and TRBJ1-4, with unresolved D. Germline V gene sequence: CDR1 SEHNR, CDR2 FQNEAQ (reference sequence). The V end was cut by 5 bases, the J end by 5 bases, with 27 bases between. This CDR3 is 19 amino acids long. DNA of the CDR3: TGTGCCAGCAGCCAAACTCGGGGATTGGGGAGTCTTGCCAATGAAAAACTGTTTTTT. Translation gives CASSQTRGLGSLANEKLFF.

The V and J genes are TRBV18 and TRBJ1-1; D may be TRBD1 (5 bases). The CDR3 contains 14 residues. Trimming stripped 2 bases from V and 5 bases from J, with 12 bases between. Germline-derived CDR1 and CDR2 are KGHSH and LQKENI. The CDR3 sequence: CASSPSPGGTEAFF. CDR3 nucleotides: TGTGCCAGCTCACCAAGCCCGGGGGGGACTGAAGCTTTCTTT.

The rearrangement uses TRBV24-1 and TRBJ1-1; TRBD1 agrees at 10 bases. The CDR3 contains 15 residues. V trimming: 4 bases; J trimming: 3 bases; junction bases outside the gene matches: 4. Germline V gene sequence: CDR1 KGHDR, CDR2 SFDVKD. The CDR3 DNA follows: TGTGCCACCAGTGACAATGGACAGGGGGACACTGAAGCTTTCTTT. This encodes CATSDNGQGDTEAFF.

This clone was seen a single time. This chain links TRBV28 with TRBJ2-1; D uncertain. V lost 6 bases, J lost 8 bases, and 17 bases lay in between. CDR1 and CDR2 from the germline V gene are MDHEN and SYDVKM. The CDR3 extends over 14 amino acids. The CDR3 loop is CASSSDSIHDEQFF. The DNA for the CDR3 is TGTGCCAGCAGCTCAGACTCGATTCACGATGAGCAGTTCTTC.

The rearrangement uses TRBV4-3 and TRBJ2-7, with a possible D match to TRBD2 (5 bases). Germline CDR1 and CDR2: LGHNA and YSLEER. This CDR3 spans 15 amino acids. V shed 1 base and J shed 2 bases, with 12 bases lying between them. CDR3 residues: CASSQGLPSTYEQYF. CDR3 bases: TGCGCCAGCAGCCAAGGACTACCCTCAACCTACGAGCAGTACTTC.

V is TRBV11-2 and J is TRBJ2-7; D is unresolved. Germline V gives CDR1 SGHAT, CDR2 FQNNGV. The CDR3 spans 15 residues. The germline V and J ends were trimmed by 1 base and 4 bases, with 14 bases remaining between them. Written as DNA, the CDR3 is TGTGCCAGCAGCTTAGGACGGCTATATCCATACGAGCAGTACTTC. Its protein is CASSLGRLYPYEQYF.

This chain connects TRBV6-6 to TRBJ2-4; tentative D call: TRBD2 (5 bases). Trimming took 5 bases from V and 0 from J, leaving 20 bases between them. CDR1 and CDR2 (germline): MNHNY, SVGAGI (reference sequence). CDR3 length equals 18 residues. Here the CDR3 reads CASSPTRGEGLAKNIQYF. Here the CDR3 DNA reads TGTGCCAGCAGTCCCACCCGTGGTGAAGGACTAGCCAAAAACATTCAGTACTTC.

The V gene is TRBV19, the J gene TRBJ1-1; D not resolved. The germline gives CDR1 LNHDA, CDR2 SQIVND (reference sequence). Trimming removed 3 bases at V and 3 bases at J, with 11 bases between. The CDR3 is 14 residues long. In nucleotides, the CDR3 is TGTGCCAGTAGTATTGGGTCAGCTTACACTGAAGCTTTCTTT. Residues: CASSIGSAYTEAFF.

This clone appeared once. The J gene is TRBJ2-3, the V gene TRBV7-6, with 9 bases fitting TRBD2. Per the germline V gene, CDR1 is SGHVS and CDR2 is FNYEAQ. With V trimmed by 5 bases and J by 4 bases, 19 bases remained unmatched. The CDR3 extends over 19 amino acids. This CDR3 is CASSRGLAPSGRRPDTQYF. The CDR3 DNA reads TGTGCCAGCAGCCGGGGATTAGCTCCCAGCGGGAGGCGGCCAGATACGCAGTATTTT.

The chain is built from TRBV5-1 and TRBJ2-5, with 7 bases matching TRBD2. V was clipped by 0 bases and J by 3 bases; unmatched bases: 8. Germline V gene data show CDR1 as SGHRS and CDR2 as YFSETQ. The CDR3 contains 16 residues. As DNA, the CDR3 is TGCGCCAGCAGCTTGGGTTATACGCTAGCGGAAGAGACCCAGTACTTC. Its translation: CASSLGYTLAEETQYF.

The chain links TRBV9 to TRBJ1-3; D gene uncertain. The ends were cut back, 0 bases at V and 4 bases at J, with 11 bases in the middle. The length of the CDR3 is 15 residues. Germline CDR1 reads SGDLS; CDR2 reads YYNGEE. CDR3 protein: CASSVGKATGNTIYF. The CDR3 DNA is TGTGCCAGCAGCGTAGGGAAAGCAACGGGAAACACCATATATTTT.

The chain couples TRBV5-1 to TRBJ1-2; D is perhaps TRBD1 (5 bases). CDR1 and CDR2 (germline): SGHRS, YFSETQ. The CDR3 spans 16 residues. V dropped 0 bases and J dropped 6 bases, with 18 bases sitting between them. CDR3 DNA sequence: TGCGCCAGCAGCTTGGCCGGGGACCCCTCCTATGATGGCTACACCTTC. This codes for CASSLAGDPSYDGYTF.

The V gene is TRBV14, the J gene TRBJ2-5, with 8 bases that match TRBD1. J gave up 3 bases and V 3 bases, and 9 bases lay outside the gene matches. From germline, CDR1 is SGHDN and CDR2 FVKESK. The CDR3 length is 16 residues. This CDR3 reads CASSHRYGQGKETQYF. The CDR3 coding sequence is TGTGCCAGCAGCCATAGATACGGACAGGGAAAAGAGACCCAGTACTTC. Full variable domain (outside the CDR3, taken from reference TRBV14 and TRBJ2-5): EAGVTQFPSHSVIEKGQTVTLRCDPISGHDNLYWYRRVMGKEIKFLLHFVKESKQDESGMPNNRFLAERTGGTYSTLKVQPAELEDSGVYFCASSHRYGQGKETQYFGPGTRLLVL.

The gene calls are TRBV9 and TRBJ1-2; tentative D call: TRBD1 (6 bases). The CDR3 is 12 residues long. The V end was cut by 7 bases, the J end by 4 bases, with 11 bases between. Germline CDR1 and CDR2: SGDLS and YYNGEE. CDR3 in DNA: TGTGCCAGCGGCGGGGGCAGCTATGGCTACACCTTC. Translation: CASGGGSYGYTF. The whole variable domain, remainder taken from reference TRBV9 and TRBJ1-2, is DSGVTQTPKHLITATGQRVTLRCSPRSGDLSVYWYQQSLDQGLQFLIQYYNGEERAKGNILERFSAQQFPDLHSELNLSSLELGDSALYFCASGGGSYGYTFGSGTRLTVV.

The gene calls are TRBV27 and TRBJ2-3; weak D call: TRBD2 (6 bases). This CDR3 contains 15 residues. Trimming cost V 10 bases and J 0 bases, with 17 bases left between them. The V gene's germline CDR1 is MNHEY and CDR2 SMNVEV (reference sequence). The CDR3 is CATFRRAFSTDTQYF. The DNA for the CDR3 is TGTGCCACATTCCGGAGGGCCTTTAGCACAGATACGCAGTATTTT.

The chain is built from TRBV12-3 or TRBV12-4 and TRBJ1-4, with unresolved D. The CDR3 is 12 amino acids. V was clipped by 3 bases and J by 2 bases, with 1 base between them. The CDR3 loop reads CASSFTNEKLFF. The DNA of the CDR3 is TGTGCCAGCAGTTTTACTAATGAAAAACTGTTTTTT.

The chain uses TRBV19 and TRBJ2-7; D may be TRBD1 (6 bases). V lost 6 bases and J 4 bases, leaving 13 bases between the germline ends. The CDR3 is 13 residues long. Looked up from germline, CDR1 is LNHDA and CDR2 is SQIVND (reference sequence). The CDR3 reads CASRGRGGYEQYF. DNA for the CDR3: TGTGCCAGTAGGGGCAGGGGCGGATACGAGCAGTACTTC.

The CDR3, as DNA: TGTGCCAGCAGCTTAAGCGGGAGGGCAAACAATGAGCAGTTCTTC. Residues: CASSLSGRANNEQFF. The genes are TRBV7-9 and TRBJ2-1; 10 bases match TRBD2. This CDR3 region has 15 residues. J lost 5 bases, V lost 2 bases, and 3 bases had no gene match. Germline CDR1 is SEHNR and CDR2 is FQNEAQ (reference sequence).

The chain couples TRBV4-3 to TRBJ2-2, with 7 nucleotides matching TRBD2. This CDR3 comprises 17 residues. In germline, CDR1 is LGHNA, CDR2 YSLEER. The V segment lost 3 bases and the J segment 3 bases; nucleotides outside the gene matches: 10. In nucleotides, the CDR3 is TGCGCCAGCAGCCAGAGGAGCGGGACTCCTTACACCGGGGAGCTGTTTTTT. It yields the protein CASSQRSGTPYTGELFF.

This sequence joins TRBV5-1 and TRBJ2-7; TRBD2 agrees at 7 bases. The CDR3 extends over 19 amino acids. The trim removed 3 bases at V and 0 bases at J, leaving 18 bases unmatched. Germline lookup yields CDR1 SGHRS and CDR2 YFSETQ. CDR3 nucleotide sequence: TGCGCCAGCAGCTGGAACCCCCAGAGGACTAGAGGGAGCTCCTACGAGCAGTACTTC. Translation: CASSWNPQRTRGSSYEQYF.

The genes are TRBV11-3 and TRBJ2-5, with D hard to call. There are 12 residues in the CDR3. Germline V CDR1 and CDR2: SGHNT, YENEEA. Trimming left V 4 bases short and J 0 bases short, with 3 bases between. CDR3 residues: CASSSNQETQYF. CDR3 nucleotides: TGTGCCAGCAGCTCCAACCAAGAGACCCAGTACTTC.

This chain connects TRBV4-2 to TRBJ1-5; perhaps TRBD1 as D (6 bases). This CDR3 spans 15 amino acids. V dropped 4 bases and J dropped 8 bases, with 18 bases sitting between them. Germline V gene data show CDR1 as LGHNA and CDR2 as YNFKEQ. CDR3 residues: CASSPGGQRRKPQHF. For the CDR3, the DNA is TGTGCCAGCAGCCCAGGTGGACAGCGAAGGAAGCCCCAGCATTTT.

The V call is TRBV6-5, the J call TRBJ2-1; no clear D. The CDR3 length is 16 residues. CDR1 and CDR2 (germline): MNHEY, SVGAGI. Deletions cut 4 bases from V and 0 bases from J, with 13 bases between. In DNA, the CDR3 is TGTGCCAGCAGTTTTAGAGGCCTGAGCTCCTACAATGAGCAGTTCTTC. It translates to CASSFRGLSSYNEQFF.

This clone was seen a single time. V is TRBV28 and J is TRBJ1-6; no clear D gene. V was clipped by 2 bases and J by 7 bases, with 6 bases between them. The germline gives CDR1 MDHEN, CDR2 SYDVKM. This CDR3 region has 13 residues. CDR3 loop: CASSLLFNSPLHF. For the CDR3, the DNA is TGTGCCAGCAGTTTACTTTTCAATTCACCCCTCCACTTT.

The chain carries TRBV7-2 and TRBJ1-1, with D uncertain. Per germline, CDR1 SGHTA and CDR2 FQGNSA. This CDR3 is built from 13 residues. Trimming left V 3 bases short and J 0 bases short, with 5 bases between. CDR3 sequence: CASSFRLNTEAFF. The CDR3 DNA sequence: TGTGCCAGCAGCTTCCGATTGAACACTGAAGCTTTCTTT.

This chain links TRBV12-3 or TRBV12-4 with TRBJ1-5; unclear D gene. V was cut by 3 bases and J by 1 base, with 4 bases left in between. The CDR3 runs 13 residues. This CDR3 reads CASSFLSNQPQHF. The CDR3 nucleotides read TGTGCCAGCAGTTTTCTAAGCAATCAGCCCCAGCATTTT.

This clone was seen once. Written as DNA, the CDR3 is TGTGCCAGTATAAGCAGTGGGACACAACCAGAACGTGTAAACACTGAAGCTTTCTTT. Encoded protein: CASISSGTQPERVNTEAFF. The chain combines TRBV6-4 with TRBJ1-1, with a possible D match to TRBD1 (6 bases). Trimming took 9 bases from V and 2 from J, leaving 31 bases between them. Germline assignment: CDR1 MRHNA and CDR2 SNTAGT. The CDR3 runs to 19 residues.

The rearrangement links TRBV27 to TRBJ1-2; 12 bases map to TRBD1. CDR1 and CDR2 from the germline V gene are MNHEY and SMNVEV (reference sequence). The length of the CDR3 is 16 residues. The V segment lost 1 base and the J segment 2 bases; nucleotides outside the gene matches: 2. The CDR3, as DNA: TGTGCCAGCAGTTTATTAGGGACAGGGGGCAACTATGGCTACACCTTC. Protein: CASSLLGTGGNYGYTF.

CDR3 nucleotide sequence: TGTGCCAGCAGTCGTGGAGCTGATCGCGCCAACGTCCTGACTTTC. Amino acids: CASSRGADRANVLTF. This chain joins TRBV6-5 and TRBJ2-6; D is unresolved. CDR3 length: 15 amino acids. V was clipped by 5 bases and J by 7 bases, with 15 bases between them. Germline CDR1 and CDR2: MNHEY and SVGAGI.

The CDR3 region has the DNA TGTGCCAGCAGCTTATACGGCGGGGGGAGGACAGATACGCAGTATTTT. Protein product: CASSLYGGGRTDTQYF. The chain links TRBV7-2 to TRBJ2-3; TRBD2 agrees at 8 bases. Germline V CDR1 and CDR2: SGHTA, FQGNSA. CDR3 size: 16 residues. The J segment lost 3 bases and the V segment lost 2 bases, leaving 7 bases of the junction unmatched.